The entry below describes one T cell receptor (beta chain). This clonotype came up many times. Its antigen is currently not known. No base quality information exists; no much larger clone differs at one position. The source of the sample is a study of low-dose radiotherapy and immunotherapy resistance in tumors (dated by TCRdb to the early 2020s). At the level of the whole study: Patients in Cohort 1 were given 0.5 Gy per fraction every 2 weeks, and the prescribed total PTV dose was 6.5 Gy. In Cohort 2, 1 Gy per fraction was delivered every two weeks, for a total of 13 Gy over 26 weeks. Nivolumab was administered intravenously as a 240 mg flat dose every two weeks, and ipilimumab was administered intravenously at 1 mg/kg every six weeks. Cyclophosphamide 200 mg/m2 was administered intravenously every two weeks, one day before each radiation and immunotherapy administration. Starting on cycle 1 day 1, patients took 300 mg of aspirin by mouth once a day for four cycles. Trial participants were not randomized into treatment groups. Eight patients were included in the translational analysis: three from the first dose cohort and the first five from the second dose cohort.

The sequencer was an Illumina HiSeq 2500. Superscript III and a set of TRAV- and TRBV-specific primers were used to synthesize first-strand cDNA, so that both TCRalpha and TCRbeta chains were covered. A roughly 21-cycle PCR with Phusion amplified the TCRs, pairing a constant-region primer with the adapter that was attached to the V primers. The isolated mRNA was amplified using the MessageAmp II aRNA Amplification Kit, with in vitro transcription performed for roughly 16 hours at 37 degrees C. The Dynabeads mRNA DIRECT Purification Kit was used to isolate mRNA for TCR sequencing. Indexed Illumina adapters were added in a second Phusion PCR of around 27 cycles, and the PCR products were purified with AMPure XP beads. Under the source paper's analysis protocol: Using custom Perl scripts, TCR sequences encoding the same protein were pooled, out-of-frame sequences were removed, and the abundance of each clonotype was computed. TCR sequences supported by only a single read were excluded from analysis. Shannon entropy, Gini index, clonality, richness, and the frequency of TCRs shared between repertoires were included as repertoire metrics. TCRdb reanalyzed the raw reads on its own, using fastp at Q25 for trimming and MiXCR for clone calling, and kept in-frame beta chains. Rows with one shared CDR3 protein collapse into an entry with the most common genes and DNA. The V and J calls and clone size are TCRdb's, not the authors'. The sample table holds about 64,000 distinct CDR3 sequences, of which roughly 29% were seen once. 5.5% to 8.5% of the sample is held by the ten biggest clonotypes.

V was cut back by 1 base and J by 0 bases, leaving a gap of 10 bases between them. The CDR3 measures 15 amino acids from cysteine to phenylalanine. The sequence is cut down to CDR3 DNA, 45 bases in frame from base 1. Per the germline V gene (reference sequence), DFQATT is the CDR1 and SNEGSKA is the CDR2. The sample's time point label, in plain terms: before trial treatment. The donors came from RACIN, which was a single-arm phase I dose-escalation trial that paired nivolumab and ipilimumab with aspirin, low-dose cyclophosphamide and low-dose radiotherapy. Patients with advanced, TIL-negative solid tumors were considered eligible.

The rearranged chain carries TRBV20-1 and TRBJ2-1; TRBD2 is perhaps the D gene, given 6 matching bases. Here the sequenced sample was PBMCs, taken before treatment. The sequence derives from a male donor with rectosigmoid adenocarcinoma. In nucleotides, the sequence is TGCAGTGCTAGAGCGGGGGTTTCCTCCTACAATGAGCAGTTCTTC. Translated, this is CSARAGVSSYNEQFF.